This TCR beta chain was observed in a study of early T cells in non-severe SARS-CoV-2 infection. Study context: RNA in bulk from unsorted whole blood was sequenced, and chains were unpaired. Overall study findings and caveats: VDJdb matching favored anti-spike CD8 responses, missing private and CD4 specificities.

The protocol attached unique molecular identifiers to individual cDNA molecules. TCRdb used MiXCR to reprocess the 5' RACE reads, holding one entry per CDR3 protein. The sample has over 50,000 distinct CDR3 sequences; approximately 12% are singletons. This clonotype was seen many times. The antigen remains unidentified. V shed 2 bases and J shed 2 bases, with 32 bases lying between them. In germline, CDR1 is SGHTA, CDR2 FQGNSA. This CDR3 is built from 22 residues. This clonotype was sampled from an adult who was a healthcare worker with PCR-confirmed SARS-CoV-2 infection or an uninfected control (not recorded which). The chain carries TRBV7-2 and TRBJ2-3, with D tentatively TRBD1 or TRBD2 (5 bases each). The specimen sequenced was whole blood. The CDR3 reads CASSLSGGGTQIRSPNTDTQYF. CDR3 in DNA: TGTGCCAGCAGCTTATCGGGTGGGGGTACACAGATACGCAGTCCCAACACAGATACGCAGTATTTT.